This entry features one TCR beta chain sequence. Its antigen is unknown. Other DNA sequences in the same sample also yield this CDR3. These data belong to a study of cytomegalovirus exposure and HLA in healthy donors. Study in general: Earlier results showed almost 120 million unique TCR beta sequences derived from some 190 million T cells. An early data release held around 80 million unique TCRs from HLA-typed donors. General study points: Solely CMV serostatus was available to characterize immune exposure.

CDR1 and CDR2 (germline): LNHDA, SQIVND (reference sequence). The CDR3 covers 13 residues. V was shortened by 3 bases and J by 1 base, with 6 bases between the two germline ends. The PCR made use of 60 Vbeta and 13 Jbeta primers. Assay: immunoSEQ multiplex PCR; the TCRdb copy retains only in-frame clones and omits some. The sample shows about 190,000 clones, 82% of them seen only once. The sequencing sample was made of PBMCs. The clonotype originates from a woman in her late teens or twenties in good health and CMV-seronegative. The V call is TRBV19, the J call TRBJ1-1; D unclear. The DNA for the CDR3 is TGTGCCAGTAGTATTGGAGGGAACACTGAAGCTTTCTTT. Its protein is CASSIGGNTEAFF. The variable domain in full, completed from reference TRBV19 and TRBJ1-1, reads DGGITQSPKYLFRKEGQNVTLSCEQNLNHDAMYWYRQDPGQGLRLIYYSQIVNDFQKGDIAEGYSVSREKKESFPLTVTSAQKNPTAFYLCASSIGGNTEAFFGQGTRLTVV.